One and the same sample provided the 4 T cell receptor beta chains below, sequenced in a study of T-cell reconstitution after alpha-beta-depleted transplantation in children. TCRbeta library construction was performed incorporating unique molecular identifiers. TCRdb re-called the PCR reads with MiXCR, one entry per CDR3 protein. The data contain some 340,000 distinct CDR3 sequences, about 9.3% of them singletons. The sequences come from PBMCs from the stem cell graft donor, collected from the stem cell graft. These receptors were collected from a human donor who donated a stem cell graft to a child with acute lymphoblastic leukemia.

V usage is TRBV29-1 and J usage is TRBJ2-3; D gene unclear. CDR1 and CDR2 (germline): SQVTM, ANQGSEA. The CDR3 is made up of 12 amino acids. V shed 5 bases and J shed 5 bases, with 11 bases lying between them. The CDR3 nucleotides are TGCAGCGTTTTTGCCTCCGGAGATACGCAGTATTTT. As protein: CSVFASGDTQYF.

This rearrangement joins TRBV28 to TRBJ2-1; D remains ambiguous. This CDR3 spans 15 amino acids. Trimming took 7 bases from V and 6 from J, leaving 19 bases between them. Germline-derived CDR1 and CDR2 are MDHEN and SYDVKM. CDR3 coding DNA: TGTGCCAGCAAGTCTGGGCTTGGACGGGTCAATGAGCAGTTCTTC. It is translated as CASKSGLGRVNEQFF.

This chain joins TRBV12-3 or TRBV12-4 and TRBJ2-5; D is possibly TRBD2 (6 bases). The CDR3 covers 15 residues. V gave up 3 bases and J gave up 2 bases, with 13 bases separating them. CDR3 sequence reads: CASSLGWGEQETQYF. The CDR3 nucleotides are TGTGCCAGCAGTTTGGGTTGGGGGGAACAAGAGACCCAGTACTTC.

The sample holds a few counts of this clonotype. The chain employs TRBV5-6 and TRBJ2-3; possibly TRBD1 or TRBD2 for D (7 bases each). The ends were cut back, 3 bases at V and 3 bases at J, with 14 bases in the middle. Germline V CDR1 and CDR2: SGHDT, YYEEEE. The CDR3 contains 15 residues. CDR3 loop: CASSSRQGLTDTQYF. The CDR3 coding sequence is TGTGCCAGCAGCTCCAGACAGGGACTAACAGATACGCAGTATTTT.